The 22 T cell receptor beta chains reported below all come from one sample, sequenced in a study of spatial heterogeneity in lung cancer. TCRdb re-called the 5' RACE reads through MiXCR, storing one row per CDR3 protein. The table shows about 82,000 distinct CDR3 sequences, with roughly 12% occurring only once. Time point denoted: sample taken at primary tumor resection. In each case, whole RNA from tumor, nontumor lung or frozen PBMC was sequenced unsorted. The material was PBMCs, obtained at surgery. The receptors originated from a male donor with early-stage non-small cell lung cancer.

This clonotype has only a few counts. The chain combines TRBV6-6 with TRBJ2-1, with 11 bases identical to TRBD2. Germline trimming cut 7 bases from V and 6 bases from J; bases unmatched to any gene: 8. This CDR3 is 15 amino acids long. The germline CDR1 and CDR2 sequences are MNHNY and SVGAGI (reference sequence). This chain's CDR3 is CASTPTSGNGNEQFF. The DNA for the CDR3 is TGTGCCAGCACCCCGACTAGCGGGAACGGCAATGAGCAGTTCTTC.

The V call is TRBV11-3, the J call TRBJ2-7; tentatively, D is TRBD2 (5 bases). Trimming pared 8 bases from V and 6 bases from J, leaving 11 bases between. Germline assignment: CDR1 SGHNT and CDR2 YENEEA. The CDR3 has 11 amino acids. The CDR3: CASGKGVEQYF. The DNA for the CDR3 is TGTGCCAGCGGAAAGGGAGTCGAGCAGTACTTC.

CDR3 loop: CATSQEGNTEAFF. The CDR3 DNA sequence: TGTGCCACCTCACAAGAGGGGAACACTGAAGCTTTCTTT. This sequence joins TRBV19 and TRBJ1-1; D remains ambiguous. CDR3 length: 13 amino acids. Deletions cut 10 bases from V and 1 base from J, with 13 bases between. Germline CDR1 reads LNHDA; CDR2 reads SQIVND (reference sequence).

The table lists this clonotype with many counts. This chain uses TRBV7-9 with TRBJ2-1, with 8 bases lining up with TRBD2. Trimming cost V 2 bases and J 10 bases; bases outside gene matches: 7. From germline, CDR1 is SEHNR and CDR2 FQNEAQ (reference sequence). CDR3 length: 14 amino acids. In DNA form, the CDR3 reads TGTGCCAGCAGCTTACACGGGAGGGACGGGGAGCAGTTCTTC. Protein product: CASSLHGRDGEQFF.

The chain joins TRBV6-6 to TRBJ2-5; 7 nucleotides line up with TRBD1. The CDR3 is 14 residues long. J lost 3 bases, V lost 5 bases, and 6 bases had no gene match. Per the germline V gene, CDR1 is MNHNY and CDR2 is SVGAGI (reference sequence). Here the CDR3 reads CASSTTGVKETQYF. CDR3 sequence (DNA): TGTGCCAGCAGTACTACAGGGGTTAAAGAGACCCAGTACTTC.

The V call is TRBV15, the J call TRBJ1-5, with D tentatively TRBD1 (5 bases). The CDR3 is 16 amino acids. V was trimmed by 1 base and J by 11 bases, leaving 21 bases between them. Germline V gene data show CDR1 as LNHNV and CDR2 as YYDKDF (reference sequence). Written as DNA, the CDR3 is TGTGCCACCAGCAGAGTTGTTTACAGGCTAAAAGGTGCCCAGCATTTT. Its protein is CATSRVVYRLKGAQHF.

This chain links TRBV28 with TRBJ1-3, with TRBD1 identical over 8 bases. The V gene's germline CDR1 is MDHEN and CDR2 SYDVKM. With 7 bases clipped from V and 0 bases from J, the junction kept 5 bases outside the gene matches. The CDR3 is made up of 15 amino acids. CDR3 sequence: CASNWDRSSGNTIYF. CDR3 coding DNA: TGTGCCAGCAACTGGGACAGGAGCTCTGGAAACACCATATATTTT. Based on the CDR3 plus reference TRBV28 and TRBJ1-3, the full variable domain is DVKVTQSSRYLVKRTGEKVFLECVQDMDHENMFWYRQDPGLGLRLIYFSYDVKMKEKGDIPEGYSVSREKKERFSLILESASTNQTSMYLCASNWDRSSGNTIYFGEGSWLTVV.

The chain is built from TRBV12-5 and TRBJ1-1; TRBD1 agrees at 8 bases. Trimming cost V 5 bases and J 8 bases; bases outside gene matches: 7. The CDR3 sequence is 13 residues long. The germline CDR1 and CDR2 sequences are LGHNT and FRNRAP. The CDR3 spells CASGLGRDREAFF. As DNA, the CDR3 is TGTGCTAGTGGTCTAGGCCGGGACAGGGAAGCTTTCTTT.

This clonotype was seen only a few times. The CDR3 here is CASSRDSGETQYF. In DNA form, the CDR3 reads TGTGCCAGCAGTCGGGATAGCGGAGAGACCCAGTACTTC. V and J are TRBV2 and TRBJ2-5; tentatively, D is TRBD2 (6 bases). The ends were cut back, 5 bases at V and 4 bases at J, with 11 bases in the middle. From germline, CDR1 is SNHLY and CDR2 FYNNEI. The CDR3 is 13 residues long.

This clonotype appeared many times. The chain is built from TRBV12-3 or TRBV12-4 and TRBJ1-1, with D tentatively TRBD1 (5 bases). Trimming left V 6 bases short and J 8 bases short, with 13 bases between. The CDR3 length is 12 residues. CDR3 coding DNA: TGTGCCAGCAGAACGGGACCGACAGAAGCTTTCTTT. Its protein is CASRTGPTEAFF.

The DNA of the CDR3 is TGTGCCAGCAGTTCGTACAATGAGCAGTTCTTC. Protein sequence: CASSSYNEQFF. The chain carries TRBV12-3 or TRBV12-4 and TRBJ2-1, with D unresolved. The CDR3 runs to 11 residues. The V end was cut by 4 bases, the J end by 4 bases, with 2 bases between.

The genes are TRBV12-3 or TRBV12-4 and TRBJ2-5, with 12 nucleotides matching TRBD2. This CDR3 is built from 17 residues. V trimming: 1 base; J trimming: 4 bases; junction bases outside the gene matches: 7. CDR3 protein: CASSLGLAGGQIETQYF. The CDR3 DNA reads TGTGCCAGCAGTTTAGGCCTAGCGGGGGGGCAGATAGAGACCCAGTACTTC.

The chain combines TRBV7-8 with TRBJ2-2; 8 bases agree with TRBD1. Germline V CDR1 and CDR2: SGHVS, FQNEAQ. The trim removed 5 bases at V and 3 bases at J, leaving 5 bases unmatched. This CDR3 has 15 residues. In DNA form, the CDR3 reads TGTGCCAGCAGCGTCCAGGACAGGGACACCGGGGAGCTGTTTTTT. It is translated as CASSVQDRDTGELFF.

The chain couples TRBV9 to TRBJ1-1; no definite D call. The CDR3 sequence is 15 residues long. With 4 bases removed from V and 4 bases from J, the gap between germline ends came to 17 bases. Germline V gene sequence: CDR1 SGDLS, CDR2 YYNGEE. This chain's CDR3 is CASSQADTRGTEAFF. The DNA of the CDR3 is TGTGCCAGCAGCCAAGCCGACACCCGGGGCACTGAAGCTTTCTTT.

The rearrangement links TRBV20-1 to TRBJ2-7; 9 bases match TRBD2. Germline CDR1 DFQATT, CDR2 SNEGSKA (reference sequence). Trimming removed 2 bases from V and 5 bases from J; junction bases left unmatched: 7. The CDR3 extends over 14 amino acids. CDR3 DNA sequence: TGCAGTGCTAGAAGGCGGGAGGGCCCCCACGAGCAGTACTTC. Residues: CSARRREGPHEQYF.

About this clonotype itself: A much larger clone sits a single nucleotide away, making a read error possible. The chain couples TRBV6-4 to TRBJ2-2, with a tentative D call TRBD1 (6 bases). Germline V CDR1 and CDR2: MRHNA, SNTAGT. This CDR3 is 13 amino acids long. The CDR3 bases are TGTGTCAGCAGTGCCGACAGGACCGGGGAGCTGTTTTTT. Amino acids: CVSSADRTGELFF.

The V call is TRBV29-1, the J call TRBJ2-2; unclear D gene. V lost 5 bases to trimming and J lost 6 bases, with 7 bases between them. Germline V gene data show CDR1 as SQVTM and CDR2 as ANQGSEA. CDR3 length: 11 residues. The DNA of the CDR3 is TGCAGCGTTTTGTCGTCCGGGGAGCTGTTTTTT. Translation: CSVLSSGELFF.

A few counts support this clonotype. The genes are TRBV20-1 and TRBJ2-7; D is unresolved. V gave up 3 bases and J gave up 6 bases, with 12 bases separating them. This CDR3 contains 12 residues. Germline lookup yields CDR1 DFQATT and CDR2 SNEGSKA (reference sequence). CDR3 region: CSASRTAAEQYF. The CDR3 bases are TGCAGTGCTAGCCGAACAGCTGCCGAGCAGTACTTC.

This clonotype was counted between two and nine times. V is TRBV30 and J is TRBJ2-3; D remains unclear. Between the trimmed V and J ends, which lost 2 bases and 6 bases, there was a span of 15 bases. CDR1 and CDR2 from the germline V gene are GTSNPN and SVGIG (reference sequence). CDR3 length equals 14 residues. In nucleotides, the CDR3 is TGTGCCTGGAGTCAAGGCTTACATGCCGATACGCAGTATTTT. It is translated as CAWSQGLHADTQYF.

In its sample, this clonotype was seen many times. The V call is TRBV5-4, the J call TRBJ1-1; TRBD1 matches 8 bases. The junction had 2 bases not matched to a gene; V was cut back by 0 bases and J by 4 bases. The CDR3 runs 14 residues. Germline CDR1 and CDR2: SGHNT and YYREEE (reference sequence). This chain's CDR3 is CASSLDRGGTEAFF. In nucleotides, the CDR3 is TGTGCCAGCAGCTTGGACAGGGGGGGCACTGAAGCTTTCTTT.

This clonotype was observed a few times. The J gene is TRBJ2-3, the V gene TRBV24-1; the match to TRBD2 covers 8 bases. Germline CDR1 and CDR2: KGHDR and SFDVKD. V was pared by 4 bases and J by 0 bases, with 8 bases of the junction left unmatched. The CDR3 runs to 17 residues. The CDR3 sequence is CATSEASAGGSTDTQYF. In nucleotides, the CDR3 is TGTGCCACCAGTGAAGCTTCGGCGGGGGGAAGCACAGATACGCAGTATTTT.

This clonotype was recorded at least ten times. The J gene is TRBJ2-2, the V gene TRBV6-5; 7 bases align to TRBD1. This CDR3 comprises 16 residues. Germline V gene lookup returns CDR1 MNHEY and CDR2 SVGAGI. The V and J ends lost 0 bases and 3 bases, in that order; junction bases with no gene match: 4. The CDR3 loop reads CASSYSPTGDTGELFF. In DNA form, the CDR3 reads TGTGCCAGCAGTTACTCTCCCACAGGGGACACCGGGGAGCTGTTTTTT.